This T cell receptor beta chain originates from a study of blood T cell repertoires in COVID-19. About the study: PBMCs, B-cell-depleted T cells, or T cells were the source of the cDNA or gDNA that made up the material.

Original methodology: Estimated nucleated cell counts came from reference gene primer amplification. The repertoire was sequenced with immunoSEQ multiplex PCR; TCRdb's copy has only in-frame clones and lacks some. V and J calls plus clone size are reproduced from that table; the DNA served to infer D and trimming. The data show about 240,000 clones, with approximately 80% seen just once and roughly 1.9% held by the top ten. Germline CDR1 MNHNS, CDR2 SASEGT. Trimming cost V 0 bases and J 12 bases, with 12 bases left between them. The CDR3 length is 14 residues. This receptor was taken from a man aged 25 to 45 who had recovered from COVID-19. The sequencing sample was made of peripheral blood. The chain joins TRBV6-1 to TRBJ1-6, with D possibly being TRBD1 (5 bases). CDR3 in DNA: TGTGCCAGCAGTGAAGCCCTCTGGGGGGGACCCCTCCACTTT. Its protein is CASSEALWGGPLHF.